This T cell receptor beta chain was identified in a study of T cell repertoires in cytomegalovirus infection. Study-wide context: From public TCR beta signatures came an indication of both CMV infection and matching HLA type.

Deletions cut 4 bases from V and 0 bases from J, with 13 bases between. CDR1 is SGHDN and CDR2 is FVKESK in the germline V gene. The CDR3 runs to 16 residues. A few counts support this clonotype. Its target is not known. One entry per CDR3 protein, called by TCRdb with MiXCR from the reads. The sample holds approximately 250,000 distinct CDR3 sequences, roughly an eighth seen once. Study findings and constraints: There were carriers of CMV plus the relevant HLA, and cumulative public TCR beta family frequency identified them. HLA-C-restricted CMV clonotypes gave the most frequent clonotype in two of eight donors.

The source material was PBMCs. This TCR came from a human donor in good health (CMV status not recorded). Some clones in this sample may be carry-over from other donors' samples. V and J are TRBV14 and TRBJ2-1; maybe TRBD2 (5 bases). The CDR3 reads CASSLIGLPSYNEQFF. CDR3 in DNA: TGTGCCAGCAGCCTAATCGGACTTCCCTCCTACAATGAGCAGTTCTTC.